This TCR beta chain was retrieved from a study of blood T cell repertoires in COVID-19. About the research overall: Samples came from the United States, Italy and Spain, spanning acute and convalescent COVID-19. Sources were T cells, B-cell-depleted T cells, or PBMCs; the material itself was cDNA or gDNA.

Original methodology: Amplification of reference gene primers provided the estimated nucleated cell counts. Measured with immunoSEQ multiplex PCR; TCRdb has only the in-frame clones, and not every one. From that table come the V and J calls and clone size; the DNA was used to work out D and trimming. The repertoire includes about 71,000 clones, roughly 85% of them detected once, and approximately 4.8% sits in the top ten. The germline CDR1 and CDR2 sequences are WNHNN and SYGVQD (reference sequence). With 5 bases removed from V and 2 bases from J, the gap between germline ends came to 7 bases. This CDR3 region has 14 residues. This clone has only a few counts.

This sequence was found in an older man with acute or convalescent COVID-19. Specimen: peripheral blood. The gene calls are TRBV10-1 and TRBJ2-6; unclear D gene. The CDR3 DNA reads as TGCGCCAGCAGTCTAGGCGCTGGGGCCAACGTCCTGACTTTC. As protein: CASSLGAGANVLTF.